This T cell receptor beta chain originates from a study of blood T cell repertoires in COVID-19. Looking at the study overall: Acute and convalescent COVID-19 samples came from the United States, Italy and Spain. PBMCs, B-cell-depleted T cells, or T cells provided the cDNA or gDNA that made up the material.

Patients in Seattle were enrolled during active infection, then followed longitudinally. Authors' processing steps: Estimated nucleated cell counts came from reference gene primer amplification. The repertoire was sequenced with immunoSEQ multiplex PCR; TCRdb's copy has only in-frame clones and lacks some. V and J calls and clone size are copied from that table; D and trimming were computed from the DNA. The profile shows over 100,000 clones, around 89% of them singletons. Germline V gives CDR1 GTSNPN, CDR2 SVGIG (reference sequence). This CDR3 contains 13 residues. V was trimmed by 0 bases and J by 6 bases, leaving 12 bases between them.

This rearrangement joins TRBV30 to TRBJ2-7; no clear D gene. Sequences were obtained from peripheral blood. The TCR was taken from a man in his fifties or sixties with COVID-19, enrolled during active disease. Here the CDR3 DNA reads TGTGCCTGGAGTGTAACGTCAGCAGGCGAGCAGTACTTC. Translation gives CAWSVTSAGEQYF.